These 20 T cell receptor beta chains came from one sample sequenced in a study of shared clonotypes between healthy human individuals. The data were produced by immunoSEQ multiplex PCR, yet TCRdb's version contains in-frame clones alone and is incomplete. The sample has 850,000 to 1,200,000 clones; around 76% are singletons. Sequenced input: memory CD4+ T cells sorted from blood. The subset is: CD45RA-negative fraction. The source of these receptors is a man younger than 35 in good health.

The J gene is TRBJ2-3, the V gene TRBV18; TRBD2 aligns across 8 bases. Germline V gene sequence: CDR1 KGHSH, CDR2 LQKENI. This CDR3 contains 14 residues. The trim removed 6 bases at V and 3 bases at J, leaving 5 bases unmatched. CDR3 residues: CASSTGLVTDTQYF. CDR3 in DNA: TGTGCCAGCTCCACGGGACTAGTAACAGATACGCAGTATTTT.

In regard to this clone: The sample holds other DNA sequences that translate to the same CDR3. V usage is TRBV7-2 and J usage is TRBJ1-2; D unclear. From germline, CDR1 is SGHTA and CDR2 FQGNSA. The CDR3 runs to 14 residues. V lost 1 base and J 1 base, leaving 7 bases between the germline ends. The CDR3 reads CASSLGLGNYGYTF. As DNA, the CDR3 is TGTGCCAGCAGCTTAGGGTTGGGTAACTATGGCTACACCTTC.

Notes on this clone: This may stem from a read error, because a much larger clone lies one nucleotide away. Other DNA variants within this sample encode the same CDR3. V is TRBV7-9 and J is TRBJ2-7; D call uncertain. Germline V gene lookup returns CDR1 SEHNR and CDR2 FQNEAQ (reference sequence). There are 12 residues in the CDR3. V dropped 1 base and J dropped 3 bases, with 4 bases sitting between them. DNA for the CDR3: TGTGCCAGCAGCTTAGTTGGCTACGAGCAGTACTTC. This codes for CASSLVGYEQYF.

The chain carries TRBV29-1 and TRBJ2-7; D is ambiguous. The CDR3 is 12 amino acids. The germline CDR1 and CDR2 sequences are SQVTM and ANQGSEA. The V end was cut by 4 bases, the J end by 1 base, with 8 bases between. The DNA of the CDR3 is TGCAGCGTTGTATCCGGGTCCTACGAGCAGTACTTC. This codes for CSVVSGSYEQYF.

A word on this clone: Within the sample, other DNA sequences also encode this same CDR3. The V and J genes are TRBV6-1 and TRBJ2-7; TRBD2 might be the D (5 bases). The V and J ends lost 3 bases and 2 bases respectively, with 5 bases between them. Germline CDR1 is MNHNS and CDR2 is SASEGT. The CDR3 totals 12 residues. The CDR3 spells CASSERAYEQYF. The CDR3 region has the DNA TGTGCCAGCAGTGAGCGGGCCTACGAGCAGTACTTC.

This clone showed up just a few times. The chain combines TRBV5-1 with TRBJ1-6; the match to TRBD1 covers 7 bases. Germline CDR1 reads SGHRS; CDR2 reads YFSETQ. V dropped 5 bases and J dropped 8; count of bases not matched to a gene: 1. CDR3 length equals 12 residues. In DNA form, the CDR3 reads TGCGCCAGCAGTACAGGGGATTCACCCCTCCACTTT. Translation: CASSTGDSPLHF.

This chain uses TRBV11-2 with TRBJ2-7; the match to TRBD2 covers 10 bases. Germline V CDR1 and CDR2: SGHAT, FQNNGV. CDR3 length equals 15 residues. V was clipped by 3 bases and J by 2 bases; unmatched bases: 4. The CDR3 DNA follows: TGTGCCAGCAGCTTCTCAGCGGGAGGGACCTACGAGCAGTACTTC. It is translated as CASSFSAGGTYEQYF.

The chain is built from TRBV7-2 and TRBJ1-1; tentative D call: TRBD1 (6 bases). The CDR3 covers 13 residues. V dropped 6 bases and J dropped 1 base, with 9 bases sitting between them. Per the germline V gene, CDR1 is SGHTA and CDR2 is FQGNSA. CDR3: CASRRQANTEAFF. The DNA for the CDR3 is TGTGCCAGCAGACGACAGGCGAACACTGAAGCTTTCTTT.

The chain recombines TRBV5-1 with TRBJ2-1, with 7 bases identical to TRBD2. This CDR3 is 17 amino acids long. Germline trimming cut 1 base from V and 0 bases from J; bases unmatched to any gene: 7. CDR1 and CDR2 (germline): SGHRS, YFSETQ. The CDR3 reads CASSLSSGKSSYNEQFF. The CDR3 bases are TGCGCCAGCAGCTTGTCGAGCGGGAAGAGCTCCTACAATGAGCAGTTCTTC.

The chain recombines TRBV11-1 with TRBJ2-2; TRBD1 aligns across 8 bases. CDR1 and CDR2 from the germline V gene are SGHAT and FQDESV (reference sequence). Trimming took 2 bases from V and 4 from J; bases not matched to a gene: 6. The CDR3 totals 16 residues. CDR3 bases: TGTGCCAGCAGCTTATGGCAGGGGGCGGGCACCGGGGAGCTGTTTTTT. Its protein product is CASSLWQGAGTGELFF.

Only a few counts were recorded for this clone. The chain employs TRBV5-5 and TRBJ2-2; D gene ambiguous. Trimming took off 0 bases at V and 5 bases at J, with 8 bases between the two ends. Germline V gives CDR1 SGHKS, CDR2 YYEKEE (reference sequence). The CDR3 runs 14 residues. The CDR3 reads CASSLGQPTGELFF. The CDR3 DNA is TGTGCCAGCAGCTTGGGGCAGCCTACCGGGGAGCTGTTTTTT.

The chain joins TRBV18 to TRBJ1-4; tentative D call: TRBD1 (5 bases). Per germline, CDR1 KGHSH and CDR2 LQKENI. V lost 4 bases and J lost 8, with 17 bases in between. The CDR3 extends over 15 amino acids. In DNA, the CDR3 is TGTGCCAGCTCACAATGGGGAGGGGTCGGCGAAAAACTGTTTTTT. It specifies CASSQWGGVGEKLFF.

A single count supports this clone. Other DNA sequences in the sample encode the same CDR3. The rearrangement uses TRBV6-6 and TRBJ1-4; D unresolved. Germline lookup yields CDR1 MNHNY and CDR2 SVGAGI (reference sequence). This CDR3 has 13 amino acids. Trimming removed 6 bases at V and 2 bases at J, with 7 bases between. The CDR3 loop is CASRGSTNEKLFF. The CDR3 DNA reads TGTGCCAGCAGAGGCAGTACTAATGAAAAACTGTTTTTT.

The chain recombines TRBV10-3 with TRBJ2-2, with 8 bases fitting TRBD1. The CDR3 runs to 17 residues. Losses at the gene ends were 2 bases for V and 1 base for J; bases not matched to a gene: 6. CDR1 and CDR2 from the germline V gene are ENHRY and SYGVKD. The chain's CDR3 is CAISEPRGTGNTGELFF. CDR3 nucleotides: TGTGCCATCAGTGAGCCCAGGGGGACAGGGAACACCGGGGAGCTGTTTTTT.

The table lists this clone with a few counts. The CDR3, as DNA: TGTGCCAGCAGTGATGAGGGAAATCAGCCCCAGCATTTT. It translates to CASSDEGNQPQHF. V and J are TRBV2 and TRBJ1-5, with D uncertain. V was pared by 3 bases and J by 4 bases, with 7 bases between. Per germline, CDR1 SNHLY and CDR2 FYNNEI. This CDR3 is built from 13 residues.

The genes are TRBV18 and TRBJ2-1; 8 positions match TRBD2. Looked up from germline, CDR1 is KGHSH and CDR2 is LQKENI. This CDR3 has 17 amino acids. Unmatched junction bases numbered 18, after V lost 5 bases and J lost 9 bases. The CDR3 nucleotides are TGTGCCAGCTCAGAGGCCTTACGGGGGACTAGGTATTCTGAGCAGTTCTTC. Its translation: CASSEALRGTRYSEQFF.

V usage is TRBV30 and J usage is TRBJ2-5; D call uncertain. V was pared by 5 bases and J by 1 base, with 5 bases between. This CDR3 spans 11 amino acids. Germline V gene sequence: CDR1 GTSNPN, CDR2 SVGIG (reference sequence). DNA of the CDR3: TGTGCCTGGGGATCCCAAGAGACCCAGTACTTC. Amino acids: CAWGSQETQYF.

The V call is TRBV5-1, the J call TRBJ2-3; TRBD2 matches 7 bases. Germline V gives CDR1 SGHRS, CDR2 YFSETQ. The CDR3 spans 14 residues. After removal of 4 bases from V and 6 bases from J, the junction contained 8 bases not matched to a gene. The CDR3 loop is CASSPGGGSDTQYF. CDR3 coding DNA: TGCGCCAGCAGCCCGGGCGGCGGGAGTGATACGCAGTATTTT.

The genes are TRBV6-5 and TRBJ2-1; 7 bases align to TRBD2. Germline CDR1 and CDR2: MNHEY and SVGAGI. J was trimmed by 9 bases and V by 6 bases; bases with no gene match: 11. The CDR3 consists of 14 residues. CDR3 bases: TGTGCCAGCAGCCGGGAGGCGGGAGTGAGTGAGCAGTTCTTC. As protein: CASSREAGVSEQFF.

The chain uses TRBV2 and TRBJ2-1; 11 bases map to TRBD2. Germline V CDR1 and CDR2: SNHLY, FYNNEI. This CDR3 contains 16 residues. V was pared by 6 bases and J by 7 bases, with 11 bases of the junction left unmatched. CDR3 protein: CASRGLAEGAGNEQFF. The CDR3 DNA reads as TGTGCCAGCAGGGGACTAGCGGAGGGGGCGGGGAATGAGCAGTTCTTC. The variable domain in full, with the rest retrieved from reference TRBV2 and TRBJ2-1, is EPEVTQTPSHQVTQMGQEVILRCVPISNHLYFYWYRQILGQKVEFLVSFYNNEISEKSEIFDDQFSVERPDGSNFTLKIRSTKLEDSAMYFCASRGLAEGAGNEQFFGPGTRLTVL.